This TCR beta chain was captured in a study of response to subunit inactivated influenza vaccine (dated by TCRdb to the late 2010s). A note on the overall study: Deep quantitative profiling of the T cell receptor repertoire was used in the study to follow responses to a trivalent subunit inactivated influenza vaccine.

This clonotype has ten or more counts. Its binding antigen is unknown. There are no base qualities to consult, and no much larger clone falls within one base. Overall study outcomes, separate from this receptor: It was suggested by the authors that each seasonal influenza vaccination may recruit only a limited number of new T cells.

The CDR3 runs 12 amino acids, cysteine and phenylalanine included. Only the CDR3 DNA stays, 36 bases, in frame from base 1. V is cut by 5 bases and J by 3 bases, and the space between the germline ends is 8 bases. As encoded in the germline V gene, CDR1 is SGHVS while CDR2 is FNYEAQ. Library preparation employed RT-PCR. Instrument on record: Illumina HiSeq 2500. TCRdb trimmed the raw reads at Q25, called clones with MiXCR and kept productive beta chains. When rows share a CDR3 protein, they turn into one entry using the most common DNA and genes. The sample yields about half a million distinct CDR3 sequences; 7.6% were counted once. The ten top clones hold 13% of the sample.

The rearrangement joined TRBV7-6 to TRBJ2-7; the D segment cannot be called with confidence. This receptor was identified in a man between 50 and 75 years old who received an inactivated influenza vaccine. Donor details come from another sample of the same person, matched by shared clones. Sequences were derived from PBMCs from blood, sampled roughly 24 months after vaccination. Here the CDR3 is given as CASSDGFYEQYF. The DNA is TGTGCCAGCAGCGACGGTTTCTACGAGCAGTACTTC.